This T cell receptor (beta chain) came from a study of blood T cell repertoires in COVID-19. In the study overall: Specimens from acute and convalescent COVID-19 originated in the United States, Italy and Spain. PBMCs, B-cell-depleted T cells, or T cells were the source of the cDNA or gDNA that made up the material.

Seattle cases were enrolled at active infection and followed longitudinally. In the original processing: How many nucleated cells were present was estimated from reference gene primer amplification. Here immunoSEQ multiplex PCR was the method, and the copy in TCRdb shows in-frame clones only, minus some. Clone size and V and J calls were adopted from that table, with D and trimming inferred from the DNA. The sample holds around 300,000 clones, 90% seen once. Germline lookup yields CDR1 MDHEN and CDR2 SYDVKM. V lost 2 bases, J lost 5 bases, and 7 bases stayed unmatched. The CDR3 is made up of 16 amino acids.

V is TRBV28 and J is TRBJ2-2, with 8 bases fitting TRBD1. This TCR came from a woman aged 40-49 years with COVID-19, enrolled during active disease. What was sequenced was peripheral blood. The CDR3 region is CASSLGRDRLTGELFF. The CDR3 DNA sequence: TGTGCCAGCAGTTTAGGGCGGGACAGGTTGACCGGGGAGCTGTTTTTT.